The 5 T cell receptor beta chains in this list originate from one sample, sequenced in a study of blood T cells in healthy people across ages. With a J-beta primer mix and a sample-barcoded 5' primer, a second PCR ran roughly 6 to 12 cycles. TCRdb used MiXCR to reprocess the 5' RACE reads, holding one entry per CDR3 protein. The sample has 450,000 to 700,000 distinct CDR3 sequences, 25% to 30% seen once. Sequencing was done on a sample of blood. All receptors come from a woman aged 70-85 years in good health.

The table lists this clonotype with many counts. The CDR3 is CASSRGEGIGEQYF. The CDR3 bases are TGTGCCAGCAGCCGGGGGGAAGGGATCGGCGAGCAGTACTTC. The rearrangement joins TRBV7-8 to TRBJ2-7; 7 bases match TRBD2. The CDR3 runs to 14 residues. Germline CDR1 reads SGHVS; CDR2 reads FQNEAQ. The ends lost 5 bases at V and 6 bases at J; junction bases unmatched: 10.

This chain links TRBV9 with TRBJ2-3; D possibly corresponds to TRBD2 (6 bases). The length of the CDR3 is 15 residues. The V gene lost 0 bases and the J gene lost 2 bases, with 10 bases spanning the gap. The germline V gene has CDR1 SGDLS and CDR2 YYNGEE. The CDR3, as DNA: TGTGCCAGCAGCGTAGGGGGGGACCTCACAGATACGCAGTATTTT. Translation: CASSVGGDLTDTQYF.

The chain links TRBV7-2 to TRBJ1-6; D uncertain. CDR1 and CDR2 (germline): SGHTA, FQGNSA. With 0 bases removed from V and 1 base from J, the gap between germline ends came to 10 bases. The CDR3 is 17 amino acids. CDR3 DNA sequence: TGTGCCAGCAGCTTAGCTCGGGGTCGGTCCTATAATTCACCCCTCCACTTT. This encodes CASSLARGRSYNSPLHF.

The genes are TRBV5-1 and TRBJ1-1, with 7 positions matching TRBD1. Germline CDR1 is SGHRS and CDR2 is YFSETQ. The CDR3 extends over 15 amino acids. With V trimmed by 0 bases and J by 10 bases, 12 bases remained unmatched. In nucleotides, the CDR3 is TGCGCCAGCAGCTTGGGGGGGACAGCACCACTACGAGCTTTCTTT. Its translation: CASSLGGTAPLRAFF.

This clonotype was counted only a few times. The chain recombines TRBV5-1 with TRBJ2-1; possibly TRBD2 for D (5 bases). This CDR3 is 14 amino acids long. V was clipped by 0 bases and J by 7 bases, with 11 bases between them. Germline-derived CDR1 and CDR2 are SGHRS and YFSETQ. The CDR3 coding sequence is TGCGCCAGCAGCTTGGCCGACGGGGAAAATGAGCAGTTCTTC. Encoded protein: CASSLADGENEQFF. Together with reference TRBV5-1 and TRBJ2-1, the CDR3 gives the full variable domain: KAGVTQTPRYLIKTRGQQVTLSCSPISGHRSVSWYQQTPGQGLQFLFEYFSETQRNKGNFPGRFSGRQFSNSRSEMNVSTLELGDSALYLCASSLADGENEQFFGPGTRLTVL.